This T cell receptor beta chain derives from a study of T cells after posttransplantation cyclophosphamide (dated by TCRdb to the mid-2010s). For the study in its entirety: The study tracked T cell repertoire reconstitution by TRB sequencing after myeloablative bone marrow transplantation using posttransplantation cyclophosphamide as GVHD prophylaxis. Samples from about 37 PTCy-treated patients and 15 to 20 related bone marrow donors of those patients were subjected to antigen receptor sequencing. Blood from all 30 or so PTCy patients who had 1-year posttransplant specimens underwent TRB sequencing. Up to 3 additional blood samples from 2 to 5.2 years after transplant were also TRB-sequenced in 3 patients, as was pretransplant blood from a handful of patients. Because TRA and TRB clonality correlated tightly in some 10 samples, the subsequent TCR analyses were limited to TRB only. Public TRB sequences were compared against a database of over 3,600 sequences linked to responses to pathogens, tumor antigens, self-antigens and alloantigens.

V is shortened by 1 base, J by 5 bases, and the region joining them spans 15 bases. Based on the germline V gene (reference sequence), the CDR1 and CDR2 sequences are PRHDT and FYEKMQ. Spanning cysteine to phenylalanine, the CDR3 consists of 16 amino acids. Only the CDR3 DNA stays, 48 bases, in frame from base 1. TRB sequencing was run on genomic DNA with either the immunoSEQ assay at survey resolution or the hsTCRB kit. Regarding the original processing steps: Initial read processing used immunoSEQ software, and repertoire analyses used the LymphoSeq R package. For each TRB dataset, clonality was calculated as 1 minus normalized Shannon entropy, and the Gini coefficient was computed as well. Phenotypes of unsorted samples were inferred by mapping TRB sequences from sorted subsets of the recipient or donor onto the same recipient's unsorted samples. TCRdb stores this immuneACCESS table with in-frame sequences only. Part of the clones is absent; in the studies checked, under half of the shortfall reflects unresolved V genes, and no reason is known for the rest. The DNA was the basis for D and trimming; V, J and clone size are from that table. The sample records 40,000 to 55,000 clones, none occurring a single time. Of the sample, roughly 2.4% falls within the top ten clones.

Findings and caveats that apply to the study as a whole: At 1-2 months, donor-recipient similarity was low but rose over the first year, and the later blood repertoires were often dominated by donor CD8+ memory clones. Across 40 to 55 patients, TRB clonality was highly associated with recipient CMV seropositivity and CMV reactivation, and diversity in PTCy patients was similar to diversity in CNI/methotrexate controls. The TRB repertoires of T cells infiltrating skin or the GI tract showed only limited overlap with the TRB repertoires found in blood.

This clone was seen at least ten times. The target of this receptor is not known. Per-base qualities were not stored, and no clone one base away is much larger. On the day of marrow donation, related bone marrow donors gave peripheral blood samples. Peripheral blood and bone marrow mononuclear cells were isolated by Ficoll-Hypaque density centrifugation and were cryopreserved. This sequence originates from a man aged 40-55 years in good health, CMV-negative, and a related stem cell transplant donor. The chain links TRBV13 with TRBJ2-1; TRBD2 might be the D gene, on 6 matching bases. The specimen sequenced was PBMCs. The base sequence is TGTGCCAGCAGCTTAGATGGGGGAGGACTTCACAATGAGCAGTTCTTC. Protein translation: CASSLDGGGLHNEQFF.